These T cell receptor beta chains were read from a single sample in a study of cytomegalovirus exposure and HLA in healthy donors. Only in-frame clones appear in the TCRdb table, and some are missing; sequencing was by immunoSEQ multiplex PCR. The sample shows around 74,000 clones, and roughly 15% sits with its ten largest clones. Source material: PBMCs. These receptors were taken from a man in his fifties in good health and CMV-seropositive. The CDR3 runs from the conserved cysteine through the conserved F or W. D genes are given only for firm matches.

V gene: TRBV6-6; J gene: TRBJ1-2; D gene: -; CDR3 protein: CASQDRHPSRGGYTF; CDR3 DNA: TGTGCCAGCCAAGACAGGCATCCCTCTAGGGGTGGCTACACCTTC
V gene: TRBV28; J gene: TRBJ2-7; D gene: TRBD2; CDR3 protein: CASSRTGTSPNEQYF; CDR3 DNA: TGTGCCAGCAGCCGGACCGGGACTAGCCCGAACGAGCAGTACTTC
V gene: TRBV7-6; J gene: TRBJ2-5; D gene: TRBD2; CDR3 protein: CASSSHLASTGGTQYF; CDR3 DNA: TGTGCCAGCAGCTCCCACCTAGCTTCGACGGGGGGGACCCAGTACTTC
V gene: TRBV5-1; J gene: TRBJ2-3; D gene: -; CDR3 protein: CASSPTAGLTDTQYF; CDR3 DNA: TGCGCCAGCAGCCCCACGGCAGGGCTCACAGATACGCAGTATTTT
V gene: TRBV25-1; J gene: TRBJ1-1; D gene: -; CDR3 protein: CASSPAGGTEAFF; CDR3 DNA: TGTGCCAGCAGCCCTGCGGGAGGAACTGAAGCTTTCTTT
V gene: TRBV28; J gene: TRBJ1-5; D gene: -; CDR3 protein: CASSLGRAQPQHF; CDR3 DNA: TGTGCCAGCAGTTTAGGCAGGGCTCAGCCCCAGCATTTT
V gene: TRBV18; J gene: TRBJ1-1; D gene: TRBD1; CDR3 protein: CASSLDRGSAEAFF; CDR3 DNA: TGTGCCAGCTCACTCGACAGGGGGTCTGCTGAAGCTTTCTTT
V gene: TRBV6-1; J gene: TRBJ1-2; D gene: -; CDR3 protein: CASSLYRGYTF; CDR3 DNA: TGTGCCAGTTCCCTTTATCGTGGCTACACCTTC
V gene: TRBV18; J gene: TRBJ2-1; D gene: TRBD2; CDR3 protein: CASSPSGGPPDNEQFF; CDR3 DNA: TGTGCCAGCTCTCCTAGCGGGGGGCCCCCGGACAATGAGCAGTTCTTC
V gene: TRBV28; J gene: TRBJ2-7; D gene: -; CDR3 protein: CASIVNRATREQYF; CDR3 DNA: TGTGCCAGCATCGTTAACAGGGCCACCCGCGAGCAGTACTTC
V gene: TRBV6-5; J gene: TRBJ2-1; D gene: TRBD2; CDR3 protein: CASSYGLRGRNEQFF; CDR3 DNA: TGTGCCAGCAGTTATGGACTACGCGGGAGAAATGAGCAGTTCTTC
V gene: TRBV19; J gene: TRBJ2-1; D gene: TRBD2; CDR3 protein: CASSPGEGRVNEQFF; CDR3 DNA: TGTGCCAGTAGCCCCGGGGAGGGAAGAGTAAATGAGCAGTTCTTC
V gene: TRBV7-2; J gene: TRBJ1-4; D gene: -; CDR3 protein: CASSYRVGGNEKLFF; CDR3 DNA: TGTGCCAGCAGTTATAGGGTGGGGGGGAATGAAAAACTGTTTTTT
V gene: TRBV9; J gene: TRBJ1-3; D gene: -; CDR3 protein: CASSVGRGNGNTIYF; CDR3 DNA: TGTGCCAGCAGCGTCGGCAGGGGAAATGGAAACACCATATATTTT
V gene: TRBV28; J gene: TRBJ2-7; D gene: TRBD2; CDR3 protein: CASRASGSRYEQYF; CDR3 DNA: TGTGCCAGCAGGGCTAGCGGGAGCAGGTACGAGCAGTACTTC
V gene: TRBV6-1; J gene: TRBJ2-4; D gene: -; CDR3 protein: CASSAFPRGTKNIQYF; CDR3 DNA: TGTGCCAGCAGTGCATTCCCCAGGGGTACCAAAAACATTCAGTACTTC
V gene: TRBV2; J gene: TRBJ2-1; D gene: TRBD2; CDR3 protein: CASSIGLAEDEQFF; CDR3 DNA: TGTGCCAGCAGTATAGGGCTAGCGGAGGATGAGCAGTTCTTC
V gene: TRBV5-1; J gene: TRBJ2-1; D gene: -; CDR3 protein: CASRLSSYNEQFF; CDR3 DNA: TGCGCCAGCAGGCTCAGCTCCTACAATGAGCAGTTCTTC
V gene: TRBV21-1; J gene: TRBJ1-2; D gene: -; CDR3 protein: CASSKDRDRGLYGYTF; CDR3 DNA: TGTGCCAGCAGCAAAGACCGGGACAGGGGGCTCTATGGCTACACCTTC
V gene: TRBV4-1; J gene: TRBJ2-2; D gene: TRBD1; CDR3 protein: CASSQQQGSGELFF; CDR3 DNA: TGCGCCAGCAGCCAGCAACAGGGGTCCGGGGAGCTGTTTTTT
V gene: TRBV5-1; J gene: TRBJ1-1; D gene: TRBD1; CDR3 protein: CASSPRSGTGAPTEAFF; CDR3 DNA: TGCGCCAGCAGCCCCCGTTCCGGGACAGGGGCTCCCACTGAAGCTTTCTTT
V gene: TRBV9; J gene: TRBJ1-3; D gene: TRBD1; CDR3 protein: CASSPSLRQGRGNTIYF; CDR3 DNA: TGTGCCAGCAGCCCGAGCCTGAGACAGGGAAGGGGAAACACCATATATTTT
V gene: TRBV28; J gene: TRBJ2-6; D gene: TRBD1; CDR3 protein: CASSHLGQGMGTGANVLTF; CDR3 DNA: TGTGCCAGCAGCCACCTCGGACAGGGGATGGGGACTGGGGCCAACGTCCTGACTTTC
V gene: TRBV5-1; J gene: TRBJ1-5; D gene: TRBD1; CDR3 protein: CASSQGGDQPQHF; CDR3 DNA: TGCGCCAGCAGTCAAGGGGGCGACCAGCCCCAGCATTTT
V gene: TRBV14; J gene: TRBJ2-1; D gene: -; CDR3 protein: CASSQERAGVGGAEQFF; CDR3 DNA: TGTGCCAGCAGCCAAGAAAGGGCGGGTGTCGGGGGAGCGGAGCAGTTCTTC
V gene: TRBV10-3; J gene: TRBJ2-1; D gene: TRBD2; CDR3 protein: CAISESRTSGPYNEQFF; CDR3 DNA: TGTGCCATCAGTGAGTCTAGGACTAGCGGTCCCTACAATGAGCAGTTCTTC
V gene: TRBV5-8; J gene: TRBJ2-3; D gene: -; CDR3 protein: CASSLAGSDTQYF; CDR3 DNA: TGTGCCAGCAGCTTGGCCGGTTCAGATACGCAGTATTTT
V gene: TRBV5-1; J gene: TRBJ2-7; D gene: TRBD1; CDR3 protein: CASSKGQGMNEQYF; CDR3 DNA: TGCGCCAGCAGCAAGGGACAGGGTATGAACGAGCAGTACTTC
V gene: TRBV4-1; J gene: TRBJ2-1; D gene: -; CDR3 protein: CASSQMGAGALYNEQFF; CDR3 DNA: TGCGCCAGCAGCCAGATGGGGGCAGGGGCCCTTTACAATGAGCAGTTCTTC
V gene: TRBV25-1; J gene: TRBJ1-6; D gene: -; CDR3 protein: CASSDYNRANSPLHF; CDR3 DNA: TGTGCCAGCAGTGATTATAACAGGGCAAATTCACCCCTCCACTTT
V gene: TRBV19; J gene: TRBJ2-3; D gene: -; CDR3 protein: CASSGQSEDTQYF; CDR3 DNA: TGTGCCAGTAGTGGCCAATCAGAAGATACGCAGTATTTT
V gene: TRBV19; J gene: TRBJ1-5; D gene: -; CDR3 protein: CASSIGTAFNQPQHF; CDR3 DNA: TGTGCCAGTAGTATAGGGACAGCTTTCAATCAGCCCCAGCATTTT
V gene: TRBV18; J gene: TRBJ2-3; D gene: -; CDR3 protein: CASSPGSTDTQYF; CDR3 DNA: TGTGCCAGCTCCCCGGGAAGCACAGATACGCAGTATTTT
V gene: TRBV7-9; J gene: TRBJ1-1; D gene: -; CDR3 protein: CASSLGEGTEAFF; CDR3 DNA: TGTGCCAGCAGCTTGGGGGAGGGCACTGAAGCTTTCTTT
V gene: TRBV25-1; J gene: TRBJ1-1; D gene: -; CDR3 protein: CASSGKRQTNTEAFF; CDR3 DNA: TGTGCCAGCAGTGGAAAACGACAGACGAACACTGAAGCTTTCTTT
V gene: TRBV7-9; J gene: TRBJ1-2; D gene: -; CDR3 protein: CATADPHREANYGYTF; CDR3 DNA: TGTGCCACCGCAGATCCCCACAGGGAAGCTAACTATGGCTACACCTTC
V gene: TRBV6-1; J gene: TRBJ2-1; D gene: TRBD2; CDR3 protein: CASSVTSGGYNEQFF; CDR3 DNA: TGTGCCAGCAGCGTGACTAGCGGGGGCTACAATGAGCAGTTCTTC
V gene: TRBV6-5; J gene: TRBJ1-1; D gene: -; CDR3 protein: CASSPDLQGEAFF; CDR3 DNA: TGTGCCAGCAGCCCAGACCTCCAGGGTGAAGCTTTCTTT
V gene: TRBV2; J gene: TRBJ2-3; D gene: -; CDR3 protein: CASGPRWGRDSTDTQYF; CDR3 DNA: TGTGCCAGCGGGCCTCGGTGGGGCAGAGATAGCACAGATACGCAGTATTTT
V gene: TRBV2; J gene: TRBJ2-2; D gene: -; CDR3 protein: CASLGAGELFF; CDR3 DNA: TGTGCCAGCCTAGGGGCCGGGGAGCTGTTTTTT
V gene: TRBV5-6; J gene: TRBJ2-2; D gene: -; CDR3 protein: CASSRTWGANTGELFF; CDR3 DNA: TGTGCCAGCAGCCGTACTTGGGGGGCGAACACCGGGGAGCTGTTTTTT